The 27 T cell receptor beta chains reported below all come from one sample, sequenced in a study of cytomegalovirus exposure and HLA in healthy donors. Researchers ran the PCR with 60 Vbeta and 13 Jbeta primers. The table came from immunoSEQ multiplex PCR; TCRdb's copy has only in-frame clones and leaves some out. The table has under 200,000 clones, approximately 85% seen once; the top ten hold about 9.3%. Source material: PBMCs. The receptors were sampled from a man aged 18 to 30 in good health and CMV-seropositive.

The chain employs TRBV18 and TRBJ1-4; possibly TRBD1 for D (6 bases). Per the germline V gene, CDR1 is KGHSH and CDR2 is LQKENI. V was shortened by 1 base and J by 0 bases, with 9 bases between the two germline ends. The CDR3 spans 16 residues. The CDR3 DNA reads as TGTGCCAGCTCACCACTGAGGGGGTCAACTAATGAAAAACTGTTTTTT. It specifies CASSPLRGSTNEKLFF.

The rearrangement joins TRBV7-9 to TRBJ1-2, with TRBD1 as a possible D gene (5 bases). Germline CDR1 SEHNR, CDR2 FQNEAQ (reference sequence). The CDR3 contains 16 residues. V lost 4 bases to trimming and J lost 5 bases, with 20 bases between them. CDR3 in DNA: TGTGCCAGCAGCTCACTTGGGGGGTCGGAAAGTTATGGCTACACCTTC. It codes for CASSSLGGSESYGYTF.

In this sample, this clone turned up once. V is TRBV2 and J is TRBJ1-5; D not certain. Germline CDR1 reads SNHLY; CDR2 reads FYNNEI. The CDR3 covers 13 residues. V lost 7 bases, J lost 4 bases, and 11 bases lay in between. CDR3 residues: CASNMAPNQPQHF. CDR3 in DNA: TGTGCCAGCAACATGGCCCCTAATCAGCCCCAGCATTTT.

The V gene is TRBV9, the J gene TRBJ2-3, with TRBD2 identical over 8 bases. The J segment lost 6 bases and the V segment lost 0 bases, leaving 9 bases of the junction unmatched. The germline CDR1 and CDR2 sequences are SGDLS and YYNGEE. CDR3 length: 16 residues. CDR3 nucleotides: TGTGCCAGCAGCGTAGTCCCAGGACTAGCCCCGGATACGCAGTATTTT. Translating it yields CASSVVPGLAPDTQYF.

The count of this clone is one. The chain links TRBV19 to TRBJ2-1; 7 nucleotides agree with TRBD1. The CDR3 totals 14 residues. V shed 3 bases, J shed 5 bases, and the junction held 4 bases outside the gene matches. CDR1 and CDR2 (germline): LNHDA, SQIVND (reference sequence). The CDR3 sequence is CASSIRQGNNEQFF. The CDR3 DNA reads as TGTGCCAGTAGTATCAGACAGGGAAACAATGAGCAGTTCTTC.

This chain connects TRBV4-3 to TRBJ2-7; D is perhaps TRBD1 (5 bases). V lost 0 bases, J lost 6 bases, and 15 bases lay in between. Per germline, CDR1 LGHNA and CDR2 YSLEER. This CDR3 region has 15 residues. The CDR3 region has the DNA TGCGCCAGCAGCCAAGATTTGGGGCTAGTTGGCGAGCAGTACTTC. Protein sequence: CASSQDLGLVGEQYF.

This clone was recorded only once. V and J are TRBV27 and TRBJ1-2; D is uncertain. CDR1 is MNHEY and CDR2 is SMNVEV in the germline V gene (reference sequence). This CDR3 comprises 13 residues. V was pared by 4 bases and J by 4 bases, with 10 bases between. This CDR3 is CASSSNRIYGYTF. For the CDR3, the DNA is TGTGCCAGCAGTTCCAACAGAATCTATGGCTACACCTTC.

The V gene is TRBV27, the J gene TRBJ1-3, with D tentatively TRBD1 (5 bases). The CDR3 contains 13 residues. V dropped 4 bases and J dropped 3 bases, with 7 bases sitting between them. Germline CDR1 and CDR2: MNHEY and SMNVEV (reference sequence). The CDR3 loop reads CASSSGIGNTIYF. Here the CDR3 DNA reads TGTGCCAGCAGTTCAGGGATTGGAAACACCATATATTTT.

This chain joins TRBV28 and TRBJ2-7; tentatively, D is TRBD1 (6 bases). V dropped 4 bases and J dropped 5 bases, with 18 bases sitting between them. Germline values: CDR1 MDHEN, CDR2 SYDVKM. There are 15 residues in the CDR3. CDR3 in amino acids: CASSSDTGTRDEQYF. For the CDR3, the DNA is TGTGCCAGCAGTTCCGACACCGGGACACGAGACGAGCAGTACTTC.

The chain couples TRBV7-2 to TRBJ1-2; D remains unclear. The CDR3 loop spans 17 amino acids. The V end lost 1 base, the J end lost 8 bases, and 23 bases lay between the germline ends. Germline V gives CDR1 SGHTA, CDR2 FQGNSA. The CDR3 loop is CASSLDFSAGYAEGYTF. The DNA of the CDR3 is TGTGCCAGCAGCTTAGACTTTTCGGCAGGATACGCTGAGGGCTACACCTTC. Looking up the rest from reference TRBV7-2 and TRBJ1-2 gives the full variable domain: GAGVSQSPSNKVTEKGKDVELRCDPISGHTALYWYRQSLGQGLEFLIYFQGNSAPDKSGLPSDRFSAERTGGSVSTLTIQRTQQEDSAVYLCASSLDFSAGYAEGYTFGSGTRLTVV.

The chain employs TRBV5-4 and TRBJ1-2; 7 bases line up with TRBD1. J lost 3 bases, V lost 5 bases, and 4 bases had no gene match. CDR1 is SGHNT, CDR2 YYREEE, per germline (reference sequence). The CDR3 is 13 residues long. CDR3 protein: CASRPGTDYGYTF. The CDR3 nucleotides read TGTGCCAGCAGGCCCGGGACAGACTATGGCTACACCTTC.

The V and J genes are TRBV21-1 and TRBJ1-6; the table's TRBD1 call for D was not verified on the DNA. TRBV21-1 is reported as a pseudogene. The CDR3 covers 18 residues. CDR3 sequence: CASSKVVRQGRHNSPLHF. DNA of the CDR3: TGTGCCAGCAGCAAAGTAGTGAGACAGGGACGCCATAATTCACCCCTCCACTTT.

The chain combines TRBV5-4 with TRBJ1-3, with D hard to call. V was cut by 3 bases and J by 1 base, with 11 bases left in between. Germline CDR1 is SGHNT and CDR2 is YYREEE (reference sequence). The CDR3 has 15 amino acids. CDR3 DNA sequence: TGTGCCAGCAGCTCACGGACTGCGTCTGGAAACACCATATATTTT. Translated: CASSSRTASGNTIYF.

The chain carries TRBV29-1 and TRBJ1-2; a possible D gene is TRBD1 (6 bases). Germline CDR1 reads SQVTM; CDR2 reads ANQGSEA. The CDR3 spans 14 residues. V was pared by 5 bases and J by 1 base, with 14 bases between. The CDR3 protein is CSVTRGGGNYGYTF. CDR3 coding DNA: TGCAGCGTTACCCGGGGGGGCGGTAACTATGGCTACACCTTC.

The gene calls are TRBV6-6 and TRBJ1-2, with a weak D call TRBD1 (6 bases). The CDR3 spans 14 residues. The V end was cut by 6 bases, the J end by 7 bases, with 18 bases between. Germline loops: CDR1 MNHNY, CDR2 SVGAGI (reference sequence). The CDR3 region has the DNA TGTGCCAGCAGATCAACGGGACAACGGGGTGGCTACACCTTC. Its translation is CASRSTGQRGGYTF.

The chain has TRBV6-6 and TRBJ1-1, with D unresolved. V was shortened by 0 bases and J by 6 bases, with 5 bases between the two germline ends. In germline, CDR1 is MNHNY, CDR2 SVGAGI (reference sequence). The CDR3 has 12 amino acids. The CDR3 reads CASSYSQAEAFF. The CDR3 region has the DNA TGTGCCAGCAGTTACTCCCAGGCTGAAGCTTTCTTT.

The CDR3 sequence: CASSPRDREYEQYF. In nucleotides, the CDR3 is TGTGCCAGCAGTCCCCGGGACAGGGAATACGAGCAGTACTTC. This chain uses TRBV6-1 with TRBJ2-7, with 9 bases matching TRBD1. The CDR3 sequence is 14 residues long. V lost 5 bases and J lost 4; bases outside the gene matches: 6. Looked up from germline, CDR1 is MNHNS and CDR2 is SASEGT.

This clone showed up just once. The chain has TRBV5-4 and TRBJ2-1, with TRBD2 matching 7 bases. V shed 4 bases, J shed 6 bases, and the junction held 7 bases outside the gene matches. Germline V gene lookup returns CDR1 SGHNT and CDR2 YYREEE (reference sequence). This CDR3 spans 14 amino acids. The DNA of the CDR3 is TGTGCCAGCAGCAACGCGGGACTACTCAATGAGCAGTTCTTC. Protein product: CASSNAGLLNEQFF.

About this clone itself: The same CDR3 can be traced to other DNA sequences in this sample. The chain combines TRBV2 with TRBJ2-1; a weak D match, TRBD1 (5 bases). Per the germline V gene, CDR1 is SNHLY and CDR2 is FYNNEI. The CDR3 runs to 13 residues. Trimming took 6 bases from V and 7 from J, leaving 13 bases between them. The CDR3 sequence: CASRGPTNNEQFF. Here the CDR3 DNA reads TGTGCCAGCAGGGGGCCCACCAATAATGAGCAGTTCTTC.

V is TRBV6-5 and J is TRBJ2-5; 14 positions agree with TRBD2. CDR3 length: 15 residues. Losses at the gene ends were 5 bases for V and 2 bases for J; bases not matched to a gene: 1. Germline assignment: CDR1 MNHEY and CDR2 SVGAGI. The CDR3 sequence: CASSGTSGGQETQYF. DNA for the CDR3: TGTGCCAGCAGTGGGACTAGCGGGGGACAAGAGACCCAGTACTTC.

The gene calls are TRBV18 and TRBJ2-7; 9 bases match TRBD1. Trimming at V came to 1 base and at J to 6 bases, leaving 7 bases not matched to a gene. The V gene's germline CDR1 is KGHSH and CDR2 LQKENI. CDR3 length: 15 residues. The CDR3 spells CASSPLRTGDREQYF. The CDR3, as DNA: TGTGCCAGCTCACCACTGAGGACAGGGGATCGCGAGCAGTACTTC. The full variable domain, its missing parts supplied by reference TRBV18 and TRBJ2-7, is NAGVMQNPRHLVRRRGQEARLRCSPMKGHSHVYWYRQLPEEGLKFMVYLQKENIIDESGMPKERFSAEFPKEGPSILRIQQVVRGDSAAYFCASSPLRTGDREQYFGPGTRLTVT.

V is TRBV28 and J is TRBJ1-6; TRBD1 matches at 9 bases. CDR1 is MDHEN, CDR2 SYDVKM, per germline. Trimming cost V 5 bases and J 4 bases; bases outside gene matches: 9. This CDR3 comprises 17 residues. In DNA, the CDR3 is TGTGCCAGCAGTCTCTTAAAGACAGGGGGTTATAATTCACCCCTCCACTTT. Translated, it gives CASSLLKTGGYNSPLHF.

The V gene is TRBV6-5, the J gene TRBJ1-1; perhaps TRBD1 as D (5 bases). V lost 10 bases to trimming and J lost 7 bases, with 13 bases between them. Germline V gives CDR1 MNHEY, CDR2 SVGAGI. This CDR3 comprises 11 residues. For the CDR3, the DNA is TGTGCCACCGAGACAGATAGTGAAGCTTTCTTT. Protein: CATETDSEAFF.

This chain uses TRBV13 with TRBJ2-7; 10 bases are shared with TRBD1. J gave up 3 bases and V 3 bases, and 5 bases lay outside the gene matches. Per germline, CDR1 PRHDT and CDR2 FYEKMQ (reference sequence). This CDR3 region has 15 residues. The CDR3 coding sequence is TGTGCCAGCAGCTTCACAAGGGACAGGGGCTACGAGCAGTACTTC. This sequence encodes CASSFTRDRGYEQYF.

The chain is built from TRBV19 and TRBJ2-6; the match to TRBD1 covers 8 bases. J was trimmed by 6 bases and V by 5 bases; bases with no gene match: 6. Germline V CDR1 and CDR2: LNHDA, SQIVND (reference sequence). The CDR3 extends over 15 amino acids. CDR3 bases: TGTGCCAGTAGTGTGAGGACAGGGATGGCCAACGTCCTGACTTTC. Amino acids: CASSVRTGMANVLTF.

The CDR3 region is CASSVSSGHVSYEQYF. The CDR3 DNA reads as TGTGCCAGCAGTGTCTCCTCGGGACACGTCTCCTACGAGCAGTACTTC. J is TRBJ2-7 and V is TRBV2, with D tentatively TRBD1 (6 bases). The CDR3 sequence is 16 residues long. The ends were cut back, 4 bases at V and 0 bases at J, with 16 bases in the middle. The germline V gene encodes CDR1 SNHLY and CDR2 FYNNEI.

The sample holds a few counts of this clone. The V call is TRBV7-6, the J call TRBJ2-1, with D perhaps matching TRBD1 (5 bases). The germline CDR1 and CDR2 sequences are SGHVS and FNYEAQ. The V and J ends lost 1 base and 5 bases respectively, with 12 bases between them. The CDR3 sequence is 15 residues long. This CDR3 is CASSLVGASDNEQFF. CDR3 sequence (DNA): TGTGCCAGCAGCTTAGTTGGGGCTTCGGACAATGAGCAGTTCTTC.